The subject of this entry is one TCR beta chain. This clone appeared once. This receptor's antigen is unknown. Base qualities are missing; no much larger clone stands one base away. This record comes from a study of T cell changes during pregnancy in multiple sclerosis (dated by TCRdb to about 2019). In the study overall: Changes in the T cell repertoire over the course of pregnancy were examined in this study in women with multiple sclerosis.

The library was made by the immunoSEQ multiplex PCR assay. TCRdb re-hosts the immuneACCESS table, in-frame sequences only. Its copies lack some clones; in the studies checked, an unresolved V gene accounts for under half of them, and the cause for the rest is not known. The sample data list some 15,000 clones, and about nine tenths of these were observed just once. In total, the top ten clones hold over 7% of the sample. After removal of 5 bases from V and 7 bases from J, the junction retains 10 bases not matched to a gene. The CDR3 runs 17 amino acids, cysteine and phenylalanine included. Just the 51-base CDR3 DNA is kept, in frame starting at base 1. CDR1 SGHTA and CDR2 FQGNSA were looked up in the germline V gene.

In this chain, TRBV7-2 is recombined with TRBJ2-1; 14 of the junction bases match TRBD2. This sequence was found in a female donor in good health, enrolled as a control in a pregnancy study. Specimen: CD8+ T cells from peripheral blood mononuclear cells, collected in the second trimester of pregnancy. The CDR3 in this case is CASSPTGTSGSVNEQFF. Read as DNA, the sequence is TGTGCCAGCAGCCCGACCGGGACTAGCGGGAGTGTAAATGAGCAGTTCTTC.